The 19 T cell receptor beta chains below come from one sample, sequenced in a study of T cell changes during pregnancy in multiple sclerosis. Assay used: immunoSEQ multiplex PCR; TCRdb lists only in-frame clones, some missing. The repertoire holds more than 20,000 clones, roughly 90% seen once, with roughly 0.7% in the top ten. The sequencing used CD4+ T cells from peripheral blood mononuclear cells, collected in the third trimester of pregnancy. Every receptor here comes from a female donor with multiple sclerosis, enrolled in a pregnancy study.

The V call is TRBV5-1, the J call TRBJ2-3; a weak D match, TRBD1 (5 bases). The CDR3 sequence is 16 residues long. The germline gives CDR1 SGHRS, CDR2 YFSETQ. Trimming removed 0 bases at V and 4 bases at J, with 15 bases between. The CDR3 region has the DNA TGCGCCAGCAGCTTGGAGGGCAGGGTAGACGCAGATACGCAGTATTTT. It yields the protein CASSLEGRVDADTQYF. Full variable domain (remainder filled in from reference TRBV5-1 and TRBJ2-3): KAGVTQTPRYLIKTRGQQVTLSCSPISGHRSVSWYQQTPGQGLQFLFEYFSETQRNKGNFPGRFSGRQFSNSRSEMNVSTLELGDSALYLCASSLEGRVDADTQYFGPGTRLTVL.

This chain connects TRBV9 to TRBJ2-2; a possible D gene is TRBD1 (5 bases). CDR1 SGDLS and CDR2 YYNGEE come from the germline V gene. This CDR3 has 14 residues. The V end was cut by 4 bases, the J end by 6 bases, with 13 bases between. CDR3 loop: CASSTAQAAGELFF. The CDR3 DNA reads TGTGCCAGCAGCACAGCACAGGCGGCCGGGGAGCTGTTTTTT.

The chain links TRBV4-1 to TRBJ1-2; D perhaps matches TRBD1 (5 bases). Deletions cut 0 bases from V and 7 bases from J, with 12 bases between. Germline V gives CDR1 MGHRA, CDR2 YSYEKL. CDR3 length equals 14 residues. The CDR3 region is CASSQDGGYGGYTF. The CDR3 coding sequence is TGCGCCAGCAGCCAAGATGGGGGGTATGGTGGCTACACCTTC.

V gene TRBV28 combines with J gene TRBJ2-1; maybe TRBD2 (6 bases). V lost 5 bases to trimming and J lost 7 bases, with 21 bases between them. The CDR3 has 16 amino acids. Per the germline V gene, CDR1 is MDHEN and CDR2 is SYDVKM. The CDR3 DNA sequence: TGTGCCAGCAGTACCTTTTTTAGGAGGGGACGGAATGAGCAGTTCTTC. Protein sequence: CASSTFFRRGRNEQFF.

The rearrangement uses TRBV4-1 and TRBJ2-1; 9 positions match TRBD2. The junction had 6 bases not matched to a gene; V was cut back by 3 bases and J by 3 bases. Germline V CDR1 and CDR2: MGHRA, YSYEKL. The CDR3 is 16 residues long. This chain's CDR3 is CASSHFSGGVYNEQFF. For the CDR3, the DNA is TGCGCCAGCAGCCACTTTAGCGGGGGCGTCTACAATGAGCAGTTCTTC.

The chain couples TRBV18 to TRBJ1-1; D ambiguous. With 3 bases removed from V and 0 bases from J, the gap between germline ends came to 11 bases. From germline, CDR1 is KGHSH and CDR2 LQKENI. This CDR3 spans 15 amino acids. DNA of the CDR3: TGTGCCAGCTCACCTCTCTCCCGGTTGAACACTGAAGCTTTCTTT. Its translation is CASSPLSRLNTEAFF. The variable domain in full, with the rest retrieved from reference TRBV18 and TRBJ1-1, is NAGVMQNPRHLVRRRGQEARLRCSPMKGHSHVYWYRQLPEEGLKFMVYLQKENIIDESGMPKERFSAEFPKEGPSILRIQQVVRGDSAAYFCASSPLSRLNTEAFFGQGTRLTVV.

This sequence joins TRBV10-3 and TRBJ2-7, with TRBD1 as a possible D gene (6 bases). Trimming stripped 5 bases from V and 2 bases from J, with 25 bases between. Germline V lookup: CDR1 ENHRY, CDR2 SYGVKD. The length of the CDR3 is 18 residues. In DNA form, the CDR3 reads TGTGCCATCAGTCTATGGCCGGTGGACAGACAAGGTACCTACGAGCAGTACTTC. Protein product: CAISLWPVDRQGTYEQYF.

The count of this clone is one. This sequence joins TRBV5-6 and TRBJ1-3; 9 nucleotides agree with TRBD1. This CDR3 is built from 17 residues. The germline V gene has CDR1 SGHDT and CDR2 YYEEEE. The V segment lost 2 bases and the J segment 4 bases; nucleotides outside the gene matches: 10. CDR3 DNA: TGTGCCAGCAGCTTCATGTGGACAGGGGTATCAGGAAACACCATATATTTT. It yields the protein CASSFMWTGVSGNTIYF.

The genes are TRBV2 and TRBJ1-1; no definite D call. Germline CDR1 SNHLY, CDR2 FYNNEI. The CDR3 length is 15 residues. The V gene lost 3 bases and the J gene lost 6 bases, with 17 bases spanning the gap. The CDR3 sequence is CASSDTEGGYAEAFF. The CDR3 region has the DNA TGTGCCAGCAGTGACACAGAAGGTGGGTACGCTGAAGCTTTCTTT.

The CDR3 sequence is CASSWTSSGEKLFF. The CDR3 nucleotides are TGCGCCAGCAGCTGGACATCCTCGGGTGAAAAACTGTTTTTT. The V call is TRBV5-1, the J call TRBJ1-4; perhaps TRBD1 as D (5 bases). The germline CDR1 and CDR2 sequences are SGHRS and YFSETQ. V lost 3 bases to trimming and J lost 7 bases, with 13 bases between them. This CDR3 spans 14 amino acids. The full variable domain, its missing parts supplied by reference TRBV5-1 and TRBJ1-4, is KAGVTQTPRYLIKTRGQQVTLSCSPISGHRSVSWYQQTPGQGLQFLFEYFSETQRNKGNFPGRFSGRQFSNSRSEMNVSTLELGDSALYLCASSWTSSGEKLFFGSGTQLSVL.

The chain recombines TRBV6-1 with TRBJ2-1; 7 nucleotides line up with TRBD1. There are 14 residues in the CDR3. Germline V gene lookup returns CDR1 MNHNS and CDR2 SASEGT. J gave up 3 bases and V 5 bases, and 4 bases lay outside the gene matches. CDR3 DNA: TGTGCCAGCAGTCCGACAGGGAGCTACAATGAGCAGTTCTTC. This translates into CASSPTGSYNEQFF.

The sample holds a few counts of this clone. Here the CDR3 DNA reads TGTGCCAGCAGGGAGCAGGGGTATAATTCACCCCTCCACTTT. Translated: CASREQGYNSPLHF. The rearrangement joins TRBV2 to TRBJ1-6, with a possible D match to TRBD1 (6 bases). Germline CDR1 is SNHLY and CDR2 is FYNNEI. V was clipped by 6 bases and J by 4 bases, with 10 bases between them. The CDR3 consists of 14 residues.

This chain links TRBV7-2 with TRBJ1-1; weak D call: TRBD1 (5 bases). Germline CDR1 and CDR2: SGHTA and FQGNSA. V lost 1 base to trimming and J lost 3 bases, with 12 bases between them. The CDR3 consists of 15 residues. The CDR3 here is CASSLVPGEYTEAFF. CDR3 nucleotide sequence: TGTGCCAGCAGCTTAGTTCCGGGGGAGTACACTGAAGCTTTCTTT. Based on the CDR3 plus reference TRBV7-2 and TRBJ1-1, the full variable domain is GAGVSQSPSNKVTEKGKDVELRCDPISGHTALYWYRQSLGQGLEFLIYFQGNSAPDKSGLPSDRFSAERTGGSVSTLTIQRTQQEDSAVYLCASSLVPGEYTEAFFGQGTRLTVV.

The rearrangement links TRBV19 to TRBJ1-1, with TRBD1 matching 7 bases. Trimming removed 4 bases from V and 5 bases from J; junction bases left unmatched: 13. Germline-derived CDR1 and CDR2 are LNHDA and SQIVND (reference sequence). This CDR3 region has 16 residues. Written as DNA, the CDR3 is TGTGCCAGTAGTACGACAGGGTCTGGAGGATATACTGAAGCTTTCTTT. Amino acid sequence: CASSTTGSGGYTEAFF.

V gene TRBV7-8 combines with J gene TRBJ1-2; D may be TRBD1 (5 bases). Germline CDR1 is SGHVS and CDR2 is FQNEAQ. Trimming removed 0 bases from V and 7 bases from J, with 9 bases in between. The CDR3 consists of 13 residues. CDR3 DNA: TGTGCCAGCAGCTTAGCGGAAGGGGCTGGCTACACCTTC. Translating it yields CASSLAEGAGYTF. Full variable domain (remainder filled in from reference TRBV7-8 and TRBJ1-2): GAGVSQSPRYKVAKRGQDVALRCDPISGHVSLFWYQQALGQGPEFLTYFQNEAQLDKSGLPSDRFFAERPEGSVSTLKIQRTQQEDSAVYLCASSLAEGAGYTFGSGTRLTVV.

This clone has a handful of counts. V is TRBV4-3 and J is TRBJ1-6, with D hard to call. The CDR3 extends over 13 amino acids. Germline V lookup: CDR1 LGHNA, CDR2 YSLEER. CDR3 in amino acids: CAPLTRGNSPLHF. The CDR3 bases are TGCGCGCCACTGACACGTGGGAATTCACCCCTCCACTTT.

About this clone: At one boundary the junction diverges from the germline segment, which might be a read error. The CDR3 loop is CASSLATGYETQYF. The CDR3 coding sequence is TGTGCTAGCAGCTTAGCTACCGGGTACGAGACCCAGTACTTC. V is TRBV7-7 and J is TRBJ2-5; the D is unclear. Per the germline V gene, CDR1 is SSHAT and CDR2 is FNYEAQ (reference sequence). The CDR3 contains 14 residues.

The CDR3 region has the DNA TGTGCCAGCAGCTTAGTATGGAGAGAGACCCAGTACTTC. Its translation: CASSLVWRETQYF. The chain combines TRBV11-2 with TRBJ2-5; D gene unclear. Germline V gene lookup returns CDR1 SGHAT and CDR2 FQNNGV. Deletions cut 1 base from V and 4 bases from J, with 7 bases between. The CDR3 sequence is 13 residues long.

This rearrangement joins TRBV5-1 to TRBJ2-1; TRBD2 matches 9 bases. V shed 0 bases and J 5 bases; nucleotides not matched to a gene: 3. The length of the CDR3 is 15 residues. Germline CDR1 and CDR2: SGHRS and YFSETQ. The CDR3 spells CASSLGLAVHNEQFF. The CDR3 DNA sequence: TGCGCCAGCAGCTTGGGACTAGCGGTACACAATGAGCAGTTCTTC.